This entry features one T cell receptor beta chain sequence. What it recognizes is unknown. The germline CDR1 and CDR2 sequences are SGHTS and YDEGEE. This CDR3 has 18 amino acids. V lost 0 bases and J lost 1; bases outside the gene matches: 13. The source of the sample is a study of cytomegalovirus exposure and HLA in healthy donors. Study conclusions and caveats: It was reportedly the case that the classifier diagnosed cytomegalovirus status with high specificity and sensitivity. The study put about 180 TCR beta chains on its list as cytomegalovirus-associated.

Sequencing was performed with immunoSEQ multiplex PCR; in TCRdb, only in-frame clones are kept and a portion is missing. Seen here are 190,000 or so clones, roughly four fifths observed once, and the top ten hold 2.8%. The receptor comes from a woman aged 18 to 35 in good health and CMV-seropositive. The specimen was PBMCs. The chain uses TRBV5-8 and TRBJ2-7, with TRBD1 matching 7 bases. CDR3 nucleotides: TGTGCCAGCAGCTTGGAAGCCGCGGCAGGGGGTATTTCCTACGAGCAGTACTTC. Translation: CASSLEAAAGGISYEQYF.